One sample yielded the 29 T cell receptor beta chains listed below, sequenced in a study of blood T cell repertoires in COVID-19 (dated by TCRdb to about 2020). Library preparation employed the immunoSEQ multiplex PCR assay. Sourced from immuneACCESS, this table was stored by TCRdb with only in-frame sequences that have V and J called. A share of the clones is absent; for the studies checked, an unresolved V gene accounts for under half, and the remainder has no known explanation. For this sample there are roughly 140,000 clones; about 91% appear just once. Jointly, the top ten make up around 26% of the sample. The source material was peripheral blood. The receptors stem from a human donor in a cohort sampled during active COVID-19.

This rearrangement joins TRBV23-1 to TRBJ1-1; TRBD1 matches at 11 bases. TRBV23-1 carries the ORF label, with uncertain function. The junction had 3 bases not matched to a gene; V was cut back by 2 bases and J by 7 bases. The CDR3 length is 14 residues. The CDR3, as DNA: TGCGCCAGCAGTCAAGGACAGGGGGCTCGTGAAGCTTTCTTT. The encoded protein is CASSQGQGAREAFF.

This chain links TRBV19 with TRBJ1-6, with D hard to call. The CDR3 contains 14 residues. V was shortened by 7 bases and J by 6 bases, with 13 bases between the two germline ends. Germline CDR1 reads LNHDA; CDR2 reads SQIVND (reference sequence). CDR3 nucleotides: TGTGCCAGTAAGTGGGGTGAGGGTAATTCACCCCTCCACTTT. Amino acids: CASKWGEGNSPLHF.

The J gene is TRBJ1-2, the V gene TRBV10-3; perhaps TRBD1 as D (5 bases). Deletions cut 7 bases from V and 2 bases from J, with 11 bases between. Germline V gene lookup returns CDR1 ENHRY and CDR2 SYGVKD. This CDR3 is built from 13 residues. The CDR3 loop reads CAITADRNYGYTF. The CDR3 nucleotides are TGTGCCATCACCGCCGACAGAAACTATGGCTACACCTTC.

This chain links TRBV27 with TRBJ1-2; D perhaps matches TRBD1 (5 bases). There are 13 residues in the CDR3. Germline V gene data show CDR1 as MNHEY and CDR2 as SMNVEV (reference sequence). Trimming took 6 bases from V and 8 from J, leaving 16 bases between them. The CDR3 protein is CASRLMGGFGYTF. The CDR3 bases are TGTGCCAGCAGGCTTATGGGGGGGTTCGGCTACACCTTC.

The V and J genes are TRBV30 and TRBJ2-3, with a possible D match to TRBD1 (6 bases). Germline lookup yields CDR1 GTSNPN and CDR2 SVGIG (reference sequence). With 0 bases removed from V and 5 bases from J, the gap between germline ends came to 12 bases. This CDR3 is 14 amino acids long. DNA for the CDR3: TGTGCCTGGAGTGTGGGACAAGGGGTAGATACGCAGTATTTT. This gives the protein CAWSVGQGVDTQYF.

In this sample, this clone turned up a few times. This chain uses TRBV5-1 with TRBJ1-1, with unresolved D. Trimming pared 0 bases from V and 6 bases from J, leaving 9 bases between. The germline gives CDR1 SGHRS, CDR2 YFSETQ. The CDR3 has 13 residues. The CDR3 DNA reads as TGCGCCAGCAGCTTGGCGGGCGGGGCTGAAGCTTTCTTT. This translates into CASSLAGGAEAFF.

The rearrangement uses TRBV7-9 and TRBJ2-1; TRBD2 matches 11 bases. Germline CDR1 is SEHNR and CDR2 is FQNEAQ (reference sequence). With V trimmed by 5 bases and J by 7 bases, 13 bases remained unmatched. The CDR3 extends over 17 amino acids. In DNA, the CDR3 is TGTGCCAGCAGCCCCCCCGGGGTAGCGGGGGGGCCGAATGAGCAGTTCTTC. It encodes CASSPPGVAGGPNEQFF. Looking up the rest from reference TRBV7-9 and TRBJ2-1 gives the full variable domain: DTGVSQNPRHKITKRGQNVTFRCDPISEHNRLYWYRQTLGQGPEFLTYFQNEAQLEKSRLLSDRFSAERPKGSFSTLEIQRTEQGDSAMYLCASSPPGVAGGPNEQFFGPGTRLTVL.

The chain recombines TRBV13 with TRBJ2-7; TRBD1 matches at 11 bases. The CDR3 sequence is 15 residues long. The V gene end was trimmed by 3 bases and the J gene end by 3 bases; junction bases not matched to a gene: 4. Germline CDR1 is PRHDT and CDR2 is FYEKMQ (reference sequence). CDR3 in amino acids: CASSLGTGGLYEQYF. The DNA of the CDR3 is TGTGCCAGCAGCTTGGGGACAGGGGGTCTCTACGAGCAGTACTTC.

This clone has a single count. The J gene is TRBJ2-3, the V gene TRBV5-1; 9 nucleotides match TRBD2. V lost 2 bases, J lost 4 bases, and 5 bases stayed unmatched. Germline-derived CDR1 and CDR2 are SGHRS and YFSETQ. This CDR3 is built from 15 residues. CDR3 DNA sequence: TGCGCCAGCAGCTTCCCGCGGGGGGGCTCAGATACGCAGTATTTT. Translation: CASSFPRGGSDTQYF.

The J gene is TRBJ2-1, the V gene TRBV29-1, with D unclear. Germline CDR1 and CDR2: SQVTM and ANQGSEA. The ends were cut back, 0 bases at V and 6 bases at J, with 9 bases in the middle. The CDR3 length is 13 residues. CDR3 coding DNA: TGCAGCGTTGAAGATGGGTGGGCCAATGAGCAGTTCTTC. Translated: CSVEDGWANEQFF.

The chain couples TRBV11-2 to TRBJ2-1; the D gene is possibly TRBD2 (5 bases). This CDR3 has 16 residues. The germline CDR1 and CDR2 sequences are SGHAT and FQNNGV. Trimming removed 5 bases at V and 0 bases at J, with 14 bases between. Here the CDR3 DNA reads TGTGCCAGCAGCCCCCCCGGGGTGGCCTCCTACAATGAGCAGTTCTTC. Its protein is CASSPPGVASYNEQFF.

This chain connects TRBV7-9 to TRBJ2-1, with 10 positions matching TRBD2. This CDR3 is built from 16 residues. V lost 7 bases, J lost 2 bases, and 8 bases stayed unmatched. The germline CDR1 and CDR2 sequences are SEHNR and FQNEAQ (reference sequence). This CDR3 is CASTNSGGRAYNEQFF. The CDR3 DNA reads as TGTGCCAGCACCAATAGCGGGGGGCGCGCCTACAATGAGCAGTTCTTC.

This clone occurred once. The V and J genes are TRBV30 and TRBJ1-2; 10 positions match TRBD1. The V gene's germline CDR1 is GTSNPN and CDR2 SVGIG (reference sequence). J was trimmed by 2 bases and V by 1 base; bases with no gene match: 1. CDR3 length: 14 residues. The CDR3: CAWSGQGANYGYTF. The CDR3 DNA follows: TGTGCCTGGAGTGGACAGGGGGCCAACTATGGCTACACCTTC.

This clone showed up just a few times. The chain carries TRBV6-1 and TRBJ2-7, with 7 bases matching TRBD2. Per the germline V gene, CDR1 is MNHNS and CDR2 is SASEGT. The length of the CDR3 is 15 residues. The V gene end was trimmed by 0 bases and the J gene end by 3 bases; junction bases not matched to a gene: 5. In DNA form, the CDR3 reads TGTGCCAGCAGTGAAGCCGGGAGGAAGAACTACGAGCAGTACTTC. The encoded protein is CASSEAGRKNYEQYF.

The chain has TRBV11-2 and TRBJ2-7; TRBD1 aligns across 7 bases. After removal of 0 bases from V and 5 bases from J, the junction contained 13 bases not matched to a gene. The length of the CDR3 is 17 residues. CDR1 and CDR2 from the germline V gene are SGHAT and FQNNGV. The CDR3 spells CASSLDHDREGFHEQYF. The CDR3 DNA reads TGTGCCAGCAGCTTAGATCACGACAGGGAAGGCTTCCACGAGCAGTACTTC.

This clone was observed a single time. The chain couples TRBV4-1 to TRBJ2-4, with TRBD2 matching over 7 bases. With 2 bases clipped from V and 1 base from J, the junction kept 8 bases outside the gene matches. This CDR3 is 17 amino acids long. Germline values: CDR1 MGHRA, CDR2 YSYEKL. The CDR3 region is CASSQPTSSTAKNIQYF. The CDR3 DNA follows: TGCGCCAGCAGCCAACCGACTAGCAGTACCGCCAAAAACATTCAGTACTTC.

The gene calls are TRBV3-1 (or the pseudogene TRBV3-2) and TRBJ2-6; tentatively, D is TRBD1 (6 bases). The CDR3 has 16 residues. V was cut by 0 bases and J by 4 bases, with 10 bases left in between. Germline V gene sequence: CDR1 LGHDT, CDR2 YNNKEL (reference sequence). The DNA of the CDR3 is TGTGCCAGCAGCCAAGATACAGGGACGGGGGCCAACGTCCTGACTTTC. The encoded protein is CASSQDTGTGANVLTF.

The CDR3 protein is CASSSWDSYQETQYF. The DNA of the CDR3 is TGTGCCAGCAGCAGCTGGGACAGTTACCAAGAGACCCAGTACTTC. The chain combines TRBV7-2 with TRBJ2-5, with 7 bases matching TRBD1. The CDR3 is made up of 15 amino acids. Germline CDR1 and CDR2: SGHTA and FQGNSA. The V segment lost 5 bases and the J segment 0 bases; nucleotides outside the gene matches: 6.

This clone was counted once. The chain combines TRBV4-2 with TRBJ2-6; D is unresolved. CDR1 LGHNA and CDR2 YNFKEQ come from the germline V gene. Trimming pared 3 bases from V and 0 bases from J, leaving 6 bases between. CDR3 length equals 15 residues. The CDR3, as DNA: TGTGCCAGCAGCCAGCCCTACTCTGGGGCCAACGTCCTGACTTTC. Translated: CASSQPYSGANVLTF.

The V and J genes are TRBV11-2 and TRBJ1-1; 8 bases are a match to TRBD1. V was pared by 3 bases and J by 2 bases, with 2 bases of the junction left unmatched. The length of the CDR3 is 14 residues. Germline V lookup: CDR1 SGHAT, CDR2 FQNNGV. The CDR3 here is CASSLAGGNTEAFF. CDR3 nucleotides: TGTGCCAGCAGCTTGGCAGGGGGCAACACTGAAGCTTTCTTT.

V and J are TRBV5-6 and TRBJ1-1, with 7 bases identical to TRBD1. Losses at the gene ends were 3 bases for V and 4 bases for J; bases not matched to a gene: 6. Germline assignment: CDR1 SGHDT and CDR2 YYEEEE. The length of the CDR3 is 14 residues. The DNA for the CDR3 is TGTGCCAGCAGCTCGACAGGGATGCGCACTGAAGCTTTCTTT. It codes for CASSSTGMRTEAFF.

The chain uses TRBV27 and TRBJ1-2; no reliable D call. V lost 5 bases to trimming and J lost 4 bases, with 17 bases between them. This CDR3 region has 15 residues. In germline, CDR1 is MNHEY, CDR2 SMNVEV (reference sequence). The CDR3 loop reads CASSIVGEARYGYTF. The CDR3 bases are TGTGCCAGCAGTATAGTTGGGGAGGCCCGCTATGGCTACACCTTC.

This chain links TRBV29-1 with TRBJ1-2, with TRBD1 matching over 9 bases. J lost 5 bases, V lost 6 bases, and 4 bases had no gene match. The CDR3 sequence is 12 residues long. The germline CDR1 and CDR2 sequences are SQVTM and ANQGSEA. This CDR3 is CSVGQGRYGYTF. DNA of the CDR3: TGCAGCGTGGGACAGGGAAGGTATGGCTACACCTTC.

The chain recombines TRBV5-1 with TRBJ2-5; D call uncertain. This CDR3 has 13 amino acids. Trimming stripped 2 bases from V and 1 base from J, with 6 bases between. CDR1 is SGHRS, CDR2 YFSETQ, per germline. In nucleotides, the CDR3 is TGCGCCAGCAGCTTCGGGTCCCAAGAGACCCAGTACTTC. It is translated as CASSFGSQETQYF.

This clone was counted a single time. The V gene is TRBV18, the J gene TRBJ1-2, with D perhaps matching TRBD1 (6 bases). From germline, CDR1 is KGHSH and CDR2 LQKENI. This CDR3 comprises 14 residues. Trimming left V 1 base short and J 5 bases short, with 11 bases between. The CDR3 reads CASSPQHRDYGYTF. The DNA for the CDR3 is TGTGCCAGCTCACCACAACACAGGGATTATGGCTACACCTTC.

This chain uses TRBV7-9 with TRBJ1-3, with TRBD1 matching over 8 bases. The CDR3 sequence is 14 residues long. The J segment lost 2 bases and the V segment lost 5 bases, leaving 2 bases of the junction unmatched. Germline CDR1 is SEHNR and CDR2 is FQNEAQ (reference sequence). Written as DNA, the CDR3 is TGTGCCAGCAGCGTGGACAGGGCTGGAAACACCATATATTTT. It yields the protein CASSVDRAGNTIYF.

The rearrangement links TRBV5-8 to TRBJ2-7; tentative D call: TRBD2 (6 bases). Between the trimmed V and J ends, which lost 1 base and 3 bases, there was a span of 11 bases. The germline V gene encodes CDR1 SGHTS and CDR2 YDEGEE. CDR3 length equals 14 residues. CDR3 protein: CASSLQYGGYEQYF. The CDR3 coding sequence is TGTGCCAGCAGCTTGCAGTACGGGGGCTACGAGCAGTACTTC.

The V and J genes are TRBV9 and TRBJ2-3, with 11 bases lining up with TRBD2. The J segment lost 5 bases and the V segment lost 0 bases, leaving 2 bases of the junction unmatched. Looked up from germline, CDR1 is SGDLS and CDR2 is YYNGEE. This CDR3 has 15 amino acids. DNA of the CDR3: TGTGCCAGCAGCGTAGACGGGACTAGCGGAGATACGCAGTATTTT. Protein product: CASSVDGTSGDTQYF.

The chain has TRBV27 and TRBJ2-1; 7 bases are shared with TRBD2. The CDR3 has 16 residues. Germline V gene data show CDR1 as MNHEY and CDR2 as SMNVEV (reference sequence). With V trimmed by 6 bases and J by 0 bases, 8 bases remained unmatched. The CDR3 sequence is CASSVLGGGSYNEQFF. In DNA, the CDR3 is TGTGCCAGCAGCGTTCTGGGCGGGGGCTCCTACAATGAGCAGTTCTTC.